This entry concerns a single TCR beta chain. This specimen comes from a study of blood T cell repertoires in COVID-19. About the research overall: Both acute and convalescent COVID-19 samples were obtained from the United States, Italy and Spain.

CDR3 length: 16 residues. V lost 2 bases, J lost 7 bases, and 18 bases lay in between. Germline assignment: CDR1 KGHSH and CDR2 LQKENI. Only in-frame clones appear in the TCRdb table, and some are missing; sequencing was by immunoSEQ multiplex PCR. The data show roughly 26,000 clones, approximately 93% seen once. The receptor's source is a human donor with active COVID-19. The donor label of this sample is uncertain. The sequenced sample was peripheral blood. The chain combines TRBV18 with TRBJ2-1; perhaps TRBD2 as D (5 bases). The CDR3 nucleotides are TGTGCCAGCTCACCAGGACTCCGGACTCCCAGGAATGAGCAGTTCTTC. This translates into CASSPGLRTPRNEQFF.